Reported below is one T cell receptor beta chain. The antigen remains unidentified. MiXCR, run by TCRdb on the 5' RACE reads, gives a single entry per CDR3 protein. The sample has approximately 680,000 distinct CDR3 sequences, just over 7% seen once. This specimen belongs to a study of identical twins. Study-wide results and limits: Sequences that were out-of-frame, alpha and twin-shared displayed an excess of low generation probability.

Germline CDR1 reads DFQATT; CDR2 reads SNEGSKA (reference sequence). This CDR3 is built from 14 residues. V dropped 5 bases and J dropped 4 bases, with 14 bases sitting between them. The data also belong to a second study, concerning yellow fever vaccine responses in identical twins.

This sequence was found in a woman aged 18-29 years in good health. The sample taken for sequencing was PBMCs. J is TRBJ2-2 and V is TRBV20-1; TRBD2 might be the D (5 bases). DNA for the CDR3: TGCAGTGCTTGGAAAGGCGGGTCCACCGGGGAGCTGTTTTTT. Protein: CSAWKGGSTGELFF.